This TCR beta chain was sequenced during a study of molecular identifiers for immune sequencing clone quantification. TCRdb reanalysed the PCR reads using MiXCR and keeps one entry per CDR3 protein. The table records around 470,000 distinct CDR3 sequences, about a quarter of them present only once. To note about this clonotype: A clone one base away is much larger, so this may be a read error.

The CDR3 contains 15 residues. Germline V lookup: CDR1 SEHNR, CDR2 FQNEAQ (reference sequence). This clonotype originated in a human donor in good health. Some libraries in this study had Jurkat cell RNA spiked in. The sample comprised naive CD8+ T cells from blood, with Jurkat cell RNA spiked in. Subset noted: FACS-sorted CD8+CD4-CCR7+CD45RA+ naive T cells. The V gene is TRBV7-9, the J gene TRBJ2-2; TRBD1 agrees at 9 bases. CDR3 nucleotides: TGTGCCAGCAGACCGGGACAGGGCGGCCCCGGGAAGCTGTTTTTT. Translated, it gives CASRPGQGGPGKLFF.